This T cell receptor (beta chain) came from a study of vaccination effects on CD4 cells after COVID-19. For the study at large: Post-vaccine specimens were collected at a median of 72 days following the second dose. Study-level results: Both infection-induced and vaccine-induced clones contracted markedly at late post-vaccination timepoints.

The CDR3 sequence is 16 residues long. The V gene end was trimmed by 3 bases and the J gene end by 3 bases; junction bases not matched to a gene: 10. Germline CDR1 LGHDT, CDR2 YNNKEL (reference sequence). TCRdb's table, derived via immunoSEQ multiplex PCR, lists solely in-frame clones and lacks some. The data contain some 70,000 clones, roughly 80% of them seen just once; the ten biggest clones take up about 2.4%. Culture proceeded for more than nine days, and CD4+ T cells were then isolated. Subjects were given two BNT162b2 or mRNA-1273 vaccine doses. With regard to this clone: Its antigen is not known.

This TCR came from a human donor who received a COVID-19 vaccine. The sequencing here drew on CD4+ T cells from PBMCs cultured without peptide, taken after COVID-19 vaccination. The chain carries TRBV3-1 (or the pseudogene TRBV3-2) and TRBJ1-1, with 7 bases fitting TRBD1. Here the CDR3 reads CASSHPTGKDHTEAFF. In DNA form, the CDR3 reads TGTGCCAGCAGCCACCCGACAGGGAAGGATCACACTGAAGCTTTCTTT.